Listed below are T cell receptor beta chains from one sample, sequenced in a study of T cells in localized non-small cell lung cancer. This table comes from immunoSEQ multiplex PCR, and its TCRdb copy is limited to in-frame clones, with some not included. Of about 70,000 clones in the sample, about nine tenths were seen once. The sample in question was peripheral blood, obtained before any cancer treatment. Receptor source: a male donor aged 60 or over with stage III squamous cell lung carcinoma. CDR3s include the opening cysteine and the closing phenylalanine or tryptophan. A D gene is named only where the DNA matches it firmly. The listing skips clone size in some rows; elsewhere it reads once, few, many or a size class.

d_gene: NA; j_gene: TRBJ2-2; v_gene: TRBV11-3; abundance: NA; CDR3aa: CASSPGTGELFF; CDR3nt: TGTGCCAGCAGCCCGGGAACCGGGGAGCTGTTTTTT
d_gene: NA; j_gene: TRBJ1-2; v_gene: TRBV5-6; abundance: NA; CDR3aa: CASSFFGGAYGYTF; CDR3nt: TGTGCCAGCAGCTTCTTCGGGGGAGCCTATGGCTACACCTTC
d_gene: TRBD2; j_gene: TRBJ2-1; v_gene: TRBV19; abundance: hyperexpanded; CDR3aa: CASNRAGLINEQFF; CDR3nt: TGTGCCAGTAATCGAGCGGGGTTGATCAATGAGCAGTTCTTC
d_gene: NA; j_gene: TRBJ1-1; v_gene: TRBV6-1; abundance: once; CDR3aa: CASKTWTEAFF; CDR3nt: TGTGCCAGCAAGACGTGGACTGAAGCTTTCTTT
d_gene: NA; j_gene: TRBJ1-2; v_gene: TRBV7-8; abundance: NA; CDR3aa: CASSLTPDNYGYTF; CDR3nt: TGTGCCAGCAGTCTGACACCGGATAACTATGGCTACACCTTC
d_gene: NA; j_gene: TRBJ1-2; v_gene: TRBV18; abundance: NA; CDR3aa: CASSPQGGRLINYGYTF; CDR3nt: TGTGCCAGCTCACCACAGGGCGGACGACTGATTAACTATGGCTACACCTTC
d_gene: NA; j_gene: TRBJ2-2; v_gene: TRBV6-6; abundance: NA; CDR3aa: CASSYVGTTGELFF; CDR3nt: TGTGCCAGCAGTTACGTGGGGACCACCGGGGAGCTGTTTTTT
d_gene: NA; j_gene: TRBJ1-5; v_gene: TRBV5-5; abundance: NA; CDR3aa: CASSQPGLNQPQHF; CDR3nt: TGTGCCAGCAGCCAGCCCGGACTTAATCAGCCCCAGCATTTT
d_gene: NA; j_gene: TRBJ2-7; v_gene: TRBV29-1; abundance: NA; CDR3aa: CSVETIQGIYEQYF; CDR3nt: TGCAGCGTCGAGACGATACAGGGTATCTACGAGCAGTACTTC
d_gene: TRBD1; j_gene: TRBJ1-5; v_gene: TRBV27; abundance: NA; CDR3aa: CASRQGGSNQPQHF; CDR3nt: TGTGCCAGCAGGCAGGGGGGTAGCAATCAGCCCCAGCATTTT
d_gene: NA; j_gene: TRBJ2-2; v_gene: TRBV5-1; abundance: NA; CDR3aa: CASSLEGSTNTGELFF; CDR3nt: TGCGCCAGCAGCTTGGAGGGGTCGACCAACACCGGGGAGCTGTTTTTT
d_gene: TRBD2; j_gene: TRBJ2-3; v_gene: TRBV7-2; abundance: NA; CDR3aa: CASSQASGDTDTQYF; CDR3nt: TGTGCCAGCAGCCAGGCTAGCGGGGACACAGATACGCAGTATTTT
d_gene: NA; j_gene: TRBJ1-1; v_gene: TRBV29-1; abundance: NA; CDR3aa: CSVGGGTSNTEAFF; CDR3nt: TGCAGCGTTGGGGGGGGGACTTCGAACACTGAAGCTTTCTTT
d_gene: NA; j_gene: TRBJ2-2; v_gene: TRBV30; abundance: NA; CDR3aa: CAWRGYYTGELFF; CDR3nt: TGTGCCTGGAGGGGGTACTACACCGGGGAGCTGTTTTTT
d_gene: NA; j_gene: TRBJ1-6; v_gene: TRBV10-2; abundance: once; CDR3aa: CASSEDRSSYNSPLHF; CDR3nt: TGCGCCAGCAGTGAAGACAGGAGCTCCTATAATTCACCCCTCCACTTT
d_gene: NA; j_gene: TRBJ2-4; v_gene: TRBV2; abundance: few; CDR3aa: CASSEKVAGWSKNIQYF; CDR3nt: TGTGCCAGCAGTGAAAAGGTGGCAGGGTGGTCCAAAAACATTCAGTACTTC
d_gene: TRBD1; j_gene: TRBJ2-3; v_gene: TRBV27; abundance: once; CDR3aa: CASTSLGDRRTDTQYF; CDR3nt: TGTGCCAGCACGTCGCTGGGGGACAGACGCACAGATACGCAGTATTTT
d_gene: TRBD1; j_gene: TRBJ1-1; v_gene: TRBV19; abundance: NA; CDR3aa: CASSLDRELEAFF; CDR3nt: TGTGCCAGTAGCCTCGACAGGGAGCTTGAAGCTTTCTTT
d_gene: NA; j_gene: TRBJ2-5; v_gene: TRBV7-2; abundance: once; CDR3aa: CASSLVGGSGAETQYF; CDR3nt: TGTGCCAGCAGCTTAGTGGGAGGGTCGGGGGCAGAGACCCAGTACTTC
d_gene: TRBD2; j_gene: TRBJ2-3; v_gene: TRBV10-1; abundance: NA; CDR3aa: CASSHLAGSTTDTQYF; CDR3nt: TGCGCCAGCAGCCATCTAGCGGGGTCAACCACAGATACGCAGTATTTT
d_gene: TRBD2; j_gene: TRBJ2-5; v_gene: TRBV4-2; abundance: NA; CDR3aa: CASSQGERGALMTQYF; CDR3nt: TGTGCCAGCAGCCAAGGGGAGCGGGGGGCACTCATGACCCAGTACTTC
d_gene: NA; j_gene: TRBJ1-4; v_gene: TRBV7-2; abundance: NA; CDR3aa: CASSSRDNEKLFF; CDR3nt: TGTGCCAGCAGCTCTAGGGATAATGAAAAACTGTTTTTT
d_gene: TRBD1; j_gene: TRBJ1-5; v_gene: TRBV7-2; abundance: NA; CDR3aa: CASSPGQQHQPQHF; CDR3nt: TGTGCCAGCAGTCCGGGACAGCAACATCAGCCCCAGCATTTT
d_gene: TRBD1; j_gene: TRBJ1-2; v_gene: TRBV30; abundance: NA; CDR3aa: CAWSDRDYGYTF; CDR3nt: TGTGCCTGGTCGGACAGGGACTATGGCTACACCTTC
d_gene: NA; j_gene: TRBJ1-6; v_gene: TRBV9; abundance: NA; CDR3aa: CASSVADRPTHNSPLHF; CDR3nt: TGTGCCAGCAGCGTAGCCGACCGACCGACCCATAATTCACCCCTCCACTTT
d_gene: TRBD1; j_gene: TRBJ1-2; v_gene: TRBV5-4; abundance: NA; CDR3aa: CASKSDRVYGYTF; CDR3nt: TGTGCCAGCAAGAGTGACAGGGTCTATGGCTACACCTTC
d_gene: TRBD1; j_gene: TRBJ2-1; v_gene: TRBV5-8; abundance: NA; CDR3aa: CASSPGQVEFF; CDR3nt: TGTGCCAGCAGCCCAGGACAGGTGGAGTTCTTC
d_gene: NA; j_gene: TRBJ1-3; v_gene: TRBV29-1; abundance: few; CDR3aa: CSAQGASGNTIYF; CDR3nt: TGCAGCGCCCAAGGGGCATCTGGAAACACCATATATTTT
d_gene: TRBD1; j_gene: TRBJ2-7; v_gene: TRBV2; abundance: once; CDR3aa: CASRDGQGASYEQYF; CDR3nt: TGTGCCAGCAGGGACGGACAGGGGGCATCCTACGAGCAGTACTTC
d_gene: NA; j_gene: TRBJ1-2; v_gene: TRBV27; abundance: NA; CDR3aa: CASSLFAGQGYTF; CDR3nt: TGTGCCAGCAGTTTGTTCGCCGGGCAGGGCTACACCTTC
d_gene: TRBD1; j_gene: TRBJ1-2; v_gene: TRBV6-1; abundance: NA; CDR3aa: CASSRTGDGYTF; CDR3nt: TGTGCCAGCAGCAGGACAGGGGACGGCTACACCTTC
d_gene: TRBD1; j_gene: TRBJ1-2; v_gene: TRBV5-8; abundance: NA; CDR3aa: CASSLATGGPYGYTF; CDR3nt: TGTGCCAGCAGCTTGGCAACAGGGGGACCCTATGGCTACACCTTC
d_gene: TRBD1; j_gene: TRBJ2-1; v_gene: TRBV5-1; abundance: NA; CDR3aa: CASSPGQGRGEQFF; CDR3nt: TGCGCCAGCAGCCCCGGACAGGGCCGAGGTGAGCAGTTCTTC
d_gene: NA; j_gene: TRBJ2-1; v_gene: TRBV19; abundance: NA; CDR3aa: CASSIFQGRNNEQFF; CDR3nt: TGTGCCAGTAGTATCTTCCAGGGAAGAAACAATGAGCAGTTCTTC
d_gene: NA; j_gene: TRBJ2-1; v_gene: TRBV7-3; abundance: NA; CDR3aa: CASSLLGSVGEQFF; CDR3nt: TGTGCCAGCAGCTTACTAGGGTCAGTAGGAGAGCAGTTCTTC
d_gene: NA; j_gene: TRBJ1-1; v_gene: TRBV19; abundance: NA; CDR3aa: CASMGRVDTEAFF; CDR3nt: TGTGCCAGTATGGGCAGGGTGGACACTGAAGCTTTCTTT
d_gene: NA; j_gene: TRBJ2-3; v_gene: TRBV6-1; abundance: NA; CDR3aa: CASSEVWGATDTQYF; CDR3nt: TGTGCCAGCAGTGAGGTATGGGGAGCTACAGATACGCAGTATTTT